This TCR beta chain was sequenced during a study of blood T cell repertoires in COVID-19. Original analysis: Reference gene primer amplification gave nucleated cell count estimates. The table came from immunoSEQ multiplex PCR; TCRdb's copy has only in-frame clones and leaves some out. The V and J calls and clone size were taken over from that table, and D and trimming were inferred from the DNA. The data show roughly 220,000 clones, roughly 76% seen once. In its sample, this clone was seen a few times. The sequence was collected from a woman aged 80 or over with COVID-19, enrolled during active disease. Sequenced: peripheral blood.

CDR3 sequence: CATSDPGQGAGGEQFF. As DNA, the CDR3 is TGTGCCACCAGTGATCCGGGACAGGGGGCAGGTGGTGAGCAGTTCTTC. The chain is built from TRBV24-1 and TRBJ2-1, with TRBD1 matching over 12 bases. CDR3 length: 16 amino acids. CDR1 is KGHDR, CDR2 SFDVKD, per germline. V was clipped by 3 bases and J by 9 bases; unmatched bases: 8.